A single sample is the source of the 28 T cell receptor beta chains below, sequenced in a study of identical twins. Via MiXCR, TCRdb re-called the 5' RACE reads, giving one row per CDR3 protein. The sample lists 240,000 or so distinct CDR3 sequences; approximately 11% were seen once. The sample was also linked to a second study, of yellow fever vaccine responses in identical twins.

The specimen sequenced was memory (CD45RO+) T cells sorted from blood. The source is a woman between 18 and 30 years old in good health.

In its sample, this clonotype was seen a few times. V usage is TRBV6-1 and J usage is TRBJ1-6; 10 bases fit TRBD1. V lost 2 bases, J lost 10 bases, and 8 bases stayed unmatched. The CDR3 is made up of 16 amino acids. Germline V gene lookup returns CDR1 MNHNS and CDR2 SASEGT. This chain's CDR3 is CASSEIPGTGESPLHF. The CDR3 DNA follows: TGTGCCAGCAGTGAAATACCCGGGACAGGGGAGTCACCCCTCCACTTT.

This rearrangement joins TRBV7-6 to TRBJ2-5; TRBD1 matches 7 bases. CDR1 and CDR2 (germline): SGHVS, FNYEAQ. The CDR3 is made up of 14 amino acids. V lost 2 bases and J lost 5; bases outside the gene matches: 5. CDR3: CASSLQTGLETQYF. CDR3 DNA sequence: TGTGCCAGCAGCTTACAGACAGGGTTGGAGACCCAGTACTTC.

The sample holds a few counts of this clonotype. This sequence joins TRBV15 and TRBJ2-5; D is perhaps TRBD1 (5 bases). CDR3 size: 14 residues. The V end was cut by 0 bases, the J end by 4 bases, with 9 bases between. Germline V gene lookup returns CDR1 LNHNV and CDR2 YYDKDF (reference sequence). In DNA form, the CDR3 reads TGTGCCACCAGCAGAGAAATAGGGGTAGAGACCCAGTACTTC. Protein sequence: CATSREIGVETQYF. The complete variable domain, with remaining parts taken from reference TRBV15 and TRBJ2-5, reads DAMVIQNPRYQVTQFGKPVTLSCSQTLNHNVMYWYQQKSSQAPKLLFHYYDKDFNNEADTPDNFQSRRPNTSFCFLDIRSPGLGDTAMYLCATSREIGVETQYFGPGTRLLVL.

This chain links TRBV4-3 with TRBJ2-1; maybe TRBD2 (5 bases). V dropped 3 bases and J dropped 7 bases, with 13 bases sitting between them. The CDR3 runs 14 residues. CDR1 is LGHNA, CDR2 YSLEER, per germline. CDR3 residues: CASSQGIGRNEQFF. In nucleotides, the CDR3 is TGCGCCAGCAGCCAGGGGATAGGGAGAAATGAGCAGTTCTTC.

The rearrangement joins TRBV24-1 to TRBJ1-5; D might be TRBD1 (6 bases). V lost 2 bases to trimming and J lost 7 bases, with 11 bases between them. The CDR3 runs to 14 residues. Germline V gene sequence: CDR1 KGHDR, CDR2 SFDVKD. This CDR3 reads CATSDSGVSQPQHF. The CDR3 region has the DNA TGTGCCACCAGTGATTCAGGGGTTAGCCAGCCCCAGCATTTT.

This chain links TRBV5-8 with TRBJ2-5; D is perhaps TRBD2 (7 bases). The germline V gene has CDR1 SGHTS and CDR2 YDEGEE. The CDR3 totals 15 residues. V was shortened by 2 bases and J by 5 bases, with 16 bases between the two germline ends. The CDR3 region has the DNA TGTGCCAGCAGCTTAACGGGGGGCGGAGACGAGACCCAGTACTTC. It codes for CASSLTGGGDETQYF.

This clonotype was seen repeatedly, ten times or more. The V gene is TRBV7-9, the J gene TRBJ2-4; no clear D gene. Deletions cut 3 bases from V and 5 bases from J, with 8 bases between. This CDR3 has 13 residues. Germline V lookup: CDR1 SEHNR, CDR2 FQNEAQ (reference sequence). The CDR3 reads CASSLLLENIQYF. The CDR3 DNA reads TGTGCCAGCAGCTTGTTGTTGGAAAACATTCAGTACTTC. Supplemented by reference TRBV7-9 and TRBJ2-4, the full variable domain reads DTGVSQNPRHKITKRGQNVTFRCDPISEHNRLYWYRQTLGQGPEFLTYFQNEAQLEKSRLLSDRFSAERPKGSFSTLEIQRTEQGDSAMYLCASSLLLENIQYFGAGTRLSVL.

The chain employs TRBV27 and TRBJ2-3; 8 positions agree with TRBD2. J gave up 2 bases and V 1 base, and 5 bases lay outside the gene matches. The CDR3 contains 16 residues. Germline CDR1 is MNHEY and CDR2 is SMNVEV (reference sequence). CDR3 protein: CASSLFGGRYTDTQYF. CDR3 nucleotide sequence: TGTGCCAGCAGTTTATTTGGCGGGAGGTACACAGATACGCAGTATTTT.

V gene TRBV5-1 combines with J gene TRBJ1-3, with 7 bases aligning to TRBD1. Germline V gene sequence: CDR1 SGHRS, CDR2 YFSETQ. This CDR3 is built from 18 residues. The ends lost 3 bases at V and 1 base at J; junction bases unmatched: 13. The CDR3 spells CASSSQGRGQGSGNTIYF. CDR3 DNA: TGCGCCAGCAGCTCTCAGGGTAGGGGGCAAGGATCTGGAAACACCATATATTTT.

In this sample, this clonotype turned up a few times. This chain joins TRBV15 and TRBJ1-1, with TRBD1 as a possible D gene (6 bases). The CDR3 length is 15 residues. Germline CDR1 and CDR2: LNHNV and YYDKDF (reference sequence). Trimming removed 3 bases at V and 5 bases at J, with 16 bases between. The CDR3: CATSRGGGARTEAFF. CDR3 in DNA: TGTGCCACCAGCAGGGGTGGGGGGGCGCGGACTGAAGCTTTCTTT.

Only one count was recorded for this clonotype. The junction departs from the called germline gene at one end, perhaps through a read error. The V call is TRBV27, the J call TRBJ1-1; no clear D gene. Looked up from germline, CDR1 is MNHEY and CDR2 is SMNVEV (reference sequence). The CDR3 runs 14 residues. The CDR3 spells CTSSLKYMNTEAFF. The CDR3 DNA reads as TGCACCAGCAGTTTAAAATACATGAACACTGAAGCTTTCTTT.

This clonotype turned up a few times. This chain links TRBV10-3 with TRBJ2-5, with 13 bases lining up with TRBD2. Germline CDR1 reads ENHRY; CDR2 reads SYGVKD. The CDR3 length is 18 residues. With 2 bases clipped from V and 3 bases from J, the junction kept 9 bases outside the gene matches. CDR3 in amino acids: CAISETRTSGGPKETQYF. For the CDR3, the DNA is TGTGCCATCAGTGAGACCCGGACTAGCGGGGGCCCCAAAGAGACCCAGTACTTC.

There are a few counts of this clonotype. This clone may be a read error of a much larger clone one base away. V and J are TRBV28 and TRBJ2-1; weak D call: TRBD2 (5 bases). The CDR3 totals 13 residues. CDR1 MDHEN and CDR2 SYDVKM come from the germline V gene. V was pared by 9 bases and J by 10 bases, with 19 bases between. The DNA for the CDR3 is TGTGCCAGTTCGGTGGGAGAGAAGAAGGAGCAGTTCTTC. Protein sequence: CASSVGEKKEQFF.

This clonotype was found many times. V and J are TRBV12-3 or TRBV12-4 and TRBJ1-5; 11 bases are shared with TRBD1. Germline trimming cut 0 bases from V and 4 bases from J; bases unmatched to any gene: 2. This CDR3 contains 16 residues. The CDR3 region has the DNA TGTGCCAGCAGTTTAGCGGGACAGGGGGGTAATCAGCCCCAGCATTTT. Protein sequence: CASSLAGQGGNQPQHF.

This clonotype turned up a few times. The chain uses TRBV28 and TRBJ1-2; 10 positions agree with TRBD1. Germline V gives CDR1 MDHEN, CDR2 SYDVKM. Trimming at V came to 5 bases and at J to 4 bases, leaving 7 bases not matched to a gene. The CDR3 totals 15 residues. The CDR3 sequence: CASSLSGQGTYGYTF. DNA for the CDR3: TGTGCCAGCAGTCTATCGGGACAGGGGACCTATGGCTACACCTTC.

Only a few counts were recorded for this clonotype. The chain joins TRBV20-1 to TRBJ2-2; TRBD1 agrees at 10 bases. CDR3 length equals 17 residues. The V segment lost 3 bases and the J segment 8 bases; nucleotides outside the gene matches: 15. Germline V gives CDR1 DFQATT, CDR2 SNEGSKA (reference sequence). Here the CDR3 DNA reads TGCAGTGCTAGGCTGTCCGACAGGGGGCGTGGAGTAGGGGAGCTGTTTTTT. It translates to CSARLSDRGRGVGELFF.

The chain links TRBV2 to TRBJ2-7; 8 nucleotides match TRBD1. The trim removed 6 bases at V and 0 bases at J, leaving 1 base unmatched. Looked up from germline, CDR1 is SNHLY and CDR2 is FYNNEI. This CDR3 has 13 residues. The CDR3 region has the DNA TGTGCCAGCAGGCAGGGGGCCTCCTACGAGCAGTACTTC. Translating gives CASRQGASYEQYF.

CDR3 bases: TGTGCCAGCAGCGAGGGACAGGGGAAGGCCTACACAGATACGCAGTATTTT. Encoded protein: CASSEGQGKAYTDTQYF. V gene TRBV6-2 or TRBV6-3 combines with J gene TRBJ2-3, with TRBD1 identical over 10 bases. This CDR3 region has 17 residues. Germline CDR1 and CDR2: MNHEY and SVGEGT. V lost 6 bases, J lost 2 bases, and 11 bases stayed unmatched.

The chain couples TRBV7-8 to TRBJ1-3; D is uncertain. The CDR3 consists of 15 residues. CDR1 is SGHVS, CDR2 FQNEAQ, per germline. Between the trimmed V and J ends, which lost 5 bases and 4 bases, there was a span of 15 bases. CDR3: CASSANDPPGNTIYF. The CDR3 DNA follows: TGTGCCAGCAGCGCTAACGACCCGCCAGGAAACACCATATATTTT.

This clonotype was counted ten times or more. CDR3 bases: TGTGCCAGCAGTTTAATGAATCGCCACAATGAGCAGTTCTTC. It is translated as CASSLMNRHNEQFF. The chain uses TRBV12-3 or TRBV12-4 and TRBJ2-1; D gene ambiguous. V was cut by 2 bases and J by 5 bases, with 10 bases left in between. The CDR3 is 14 residues long.

This clonotype occurred many times. The chain couples TRBV10-3 to TRBJ1-2, with D perhaps TRBD1 (5 bases). The CDR3 has 13 residues. V lost 3 bases to trimming and J lost 8 bases, with 13 bases between them. CDR1 is ENHRY and CDR2 is SYGVKD in the germline V gene. CDR3 bases: TGTGCCATCAGTGATGAGAGGGGATGGGGCTACACCTTC. Protein: CAISDERGWGYTF.

This chain connects TRBV12-3 or TRBV12-4 to TRBJ2-5, with D possibly being TRBD1 or TRBD2 (5 bases each). V lost 3 bases, J lost 4 bases, and 27 bases lay in between. This CDR3 has 19 residues. CDR3 sequence reads: CASSFRNSWTAGRGETQYF. In nucleotides, the CDR3 is TGTGCCAGCAGTTTTAGAAATTCGTGGACTGCTGGTAGGGGAGAGACCCAGTACTTC.

This clonotype was observed a handful of times. The rearrangement joins TRBV6-2 or TRBV6-3 to TRBJ2-5; a weak D match, TRBD1 (6 bases). The CDR3 sequence is 19 residues long. Germline V gene data show CDR1 as MNHEY and CDR2 as SVGEGT. Between the trimmed V and J ends, which lost 3 bases and 3 bases, there was a span of 26 bases. The CDR3 spells CASSYGLSSTGTKKETQYF. CDR3 nucleotides: TGTGCCAGCAGTTATGGGCTTTCGTCAACCGGGACAAAAAAAGAGACCCAGTACTTC.

This clonotype was counted between two and nine times. The chain joins TRBV20-1 to TRBJ2-1; possible D gene TRBD2, 5 bases. The ends were cut back, 0 bases at V and 6 bases at J, with 21 bases in the middle. Germline V CDR1 and CDR2: DFQATT, SNEGSKA (reference sequence). The CDR3 consists of 17 residues. CDR3 in DNA: TGCAGTGCTAGAGATCTGGTGGGGTCTTCTGGACTCAATGAGCAGTTCTTC. Translated, it gives CSARDLVGSSGLNEQFF.

Only a few counts were recorded for this clonotype. The rearrangement links TRBV29-1 to TRBJ1-1; tentatively, D is TRBD1 (5 bases). The germline CDR1 and CDR2 sequences are SQVTM and ANQGSEA. The germline V and J ends were trimmed by 7 bases and 5 bases, with 23 bases remaining between them. The CDR3 length is 15 residues. The CDR3 DNA follows: TGCAGCGCAACCACCGTGAGGGGAGTTCTGACTGAAGCTTTCTTT. Protein sequence: CSATTVRGVLTEAFF.

The chain carries TRBV7-2 and TRBJ2-1; 9 nucleotides line up with TRBD2. Germline V CDR1 and CDR2: SGHTA, FQGNSA. This CDR3 spans 16 amino acids. V was pared by 0 bases and J by 10 bases, with 10 bases of the junction left unmatched. In nucleotides, the CDR3 is TGTGCCAGCAGCTTAGCGCATCGCGGGACTAGCCACGAGCAGTTCTTC. It is translated as CASSLAHRGTSHEQFF.

A few counts support this clonotype. V usage is TRBV27 and J usage is TRBJ2-1; 10 bases map to TRBD1. Germline CDR1 and CDR2: MNHEY and SMNVEV (reference sequence). The V segment lost 2 bases and the J segment 7 bases; nucleotides outside the gene matches: 11. The CDR3 loop spans 17 amino acids. For the CDR3, the DNA is TGTGCCAGCAGTTTAGGCGGACAGGGGGGTTTAAGGAATGAGCAGTTCTTC. The encoded protein is CASSLGGQGGLRNEQFF.

This clonotype was seen a handful of times. V gene TRBV12-3 or TRBV12-4 combines with J gene TRBJ2-7, with D hard to call. The CDR3 loop spans 13 amino acids. V dropped 5 bases and J dropped 0 bases, with 8 bases sitting between them. The CDR3 DNA sequence: TGTGCCAGCAGTAGGGCCGTCTCCTACGAGCAGTACTTC. Protein sequence: CASSRAVSYEQYF.